Below are 5 T cell receptor beta chains sequenced from a single sample in a study of Ad26.COV2.S vaccination and SARS-CoV-2 variants. Noted treatment: some 19 received Ad26.COV2.S at low or high dose, single or two shots; 5 received placebo; per-sample allocation not given. The samples were gathered on day 63 after the first injection of vaccine or placebo. Data came from immunoSEQ multiplex PCR; TCRdb stores just in-frame clones and leaves some out. The data hold 350,000 to 500,000 clones, with 80% to 95% observed a single time. This specimen consisted of peripheral blood, obtained in a trial of Ad26.COV2.S vaccine versus placebo. These receptors came from a person aged 18-60 years who received the Ad26.COV2.S COVID-19 vaccine or a placebo.

This clone was observed once. The V call is TRBV29-1, the J call TRBJ2-1, with D uncertain. V lost 4 bases, J lost 10 bases, and 8 bases lay in between. The germline V gene has CDR1 SQVTM and CDR2 ANQGSEA. The CDR3 is made up of 10 amino acids. The CDR3 here is CSVGTQEQFF. The CDR3 DNA is TGCAGCGTTGGGACCCAGGAGCAGTTCTTC.

V and J are TRBV30 and TRBJ2-1; 7 nucleotides match TRBD2. The germline CDR1 and CDR2 sequences are GTSNPN and SVGIG (reference sequence). The junction had 14 bases not matched to a gene; V was cut back by 0 bases and J by 12 bases. The CDR3 runs to 15 residues. The CDR3, as DNA: TGTGCCTGGAGTGTACTGGGATCCGGGACTACGCGGCAGTTCTTC. Its translation is CAWSVLGSGTTRQFF.

The chain has TRBV13 and TRBJ2-5, with 7 positions matching TRBD1. From germline, CDR1 is PRHDT and CDR2 FYEKMQ (reference sequence). The CDR3 totals 16 residues. Germline trimming cut 3 bases from V and 2 bases from J; bases unmatched to any gene: 9. CDR3 bases: TGTGCCAGCAGCTTGGAGGCGAGCAGGGGGCAAGAGACCCAGTACTTC. Its protein product is CASSLEASRGQETQYF.

The rearrangement joins TRBV6-5 to TRBJ2-7; 8 bases align to TRBD2. V dropped 7 bases and J dropped 2; count of bases not matched to a gene: 4. The CDR3 runs to 13 residues. From germline, CDR1 is MNHEY and CDR2 SVGAGI. CDR3 amino acids: CASTTSAAYEQYF. In DNA form, the CDR3 reads TGTGCCAGCACGACTAGCGCGGCCTACGAGCAGTACTTC.

This clone has only one observation. The genes are TRBV7-9 and TRBJ1-3; D perhaps matches TRBD1 (5 bases). Germline V lookup: CDR1 SEHNR, CDR2 FQNEAQ (reference sequence). The CDR3 is 15 residues long. Trimming took off 1 base at V and 1 base at J, with 8 bases between the two ends. The chain's CDR3 is CASSLGSGSGNTIYF. The CDR3 DNA reads TGTGCCAGCAGCTTAGGCTCAGGGTCTGGAAACACCATATATTTT.